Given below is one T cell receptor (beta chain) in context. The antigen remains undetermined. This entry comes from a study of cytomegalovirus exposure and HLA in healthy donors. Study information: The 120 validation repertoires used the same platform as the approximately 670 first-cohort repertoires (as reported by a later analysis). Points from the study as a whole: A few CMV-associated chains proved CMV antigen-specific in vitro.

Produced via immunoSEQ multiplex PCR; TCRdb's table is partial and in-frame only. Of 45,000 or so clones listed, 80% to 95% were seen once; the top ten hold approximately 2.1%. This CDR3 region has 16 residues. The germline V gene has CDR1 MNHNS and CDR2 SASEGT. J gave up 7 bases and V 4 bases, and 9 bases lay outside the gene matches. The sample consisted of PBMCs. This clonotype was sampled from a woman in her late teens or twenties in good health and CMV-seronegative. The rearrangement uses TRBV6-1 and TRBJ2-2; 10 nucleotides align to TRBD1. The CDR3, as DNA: TGTGCCAGCAGTGCTGTGACAGGGGGCGCCTTCGGGGAGCTGTTTTTT. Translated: CASSAVTGGAFGELFF.